The rows below give T cell receptor beta chains drawn from one sample of a study of T-cell reconstitution after alpha-beta-depleted transplantation in children. TCRdb itself ran the PCR reads through MiXCR, one entry per CDR3 protein. Of approximately 420,000 distinct CDR3 sequences in the sample, about a tenth were seen once. Sequencing was performed on PBMCs from the stem cell graft donor, taken from the stem cell graft. All receptors derive from a human donor who donated a stem cell graft to a child with acute myeloid leukemia. The CDR3 runs from the conserved cysteine through the conserved F or W. Each record gives: CDR3 protein, CDR3 DNA, V gene, D gene, J gene, clone size. A D gene is named only where the DNA matches it firmly. Part of the rows lack a size; the others show once, few, many or a class for expanded clones.

CDR3: CASSQHFGLAGGLDTQYF; DNA: TGTGCCAGCAGCCAACACTTCGGACTAGCGGGAGGCCTAGATACGCAGTATTTT; V: TRBV14; D: TRBD2; J: TRBJ2-3; size: -
CDR3: CASSLFSSNGANGLTF; DNA: TGTGCCAGCAGCCTCTTCAGCTCAAACGGGGCCAACGGCCTGACTTTC; V: TRBV12-3/TRBV12-4; D: -; J: TRBJ2-6; size: many
CDR3: CASSLGGGWGNEQFF; DNA: TGTGCCAGCAGCTTAGGCGGGGGCTGGGGCAATGAGCAGTTCTTC; V: TRBV7-2; D: -; J: TRBJ2-1; size: -
CDR3: CASSRAQNTGELFF; DNA: TGTGCCAGCAGCCGGGCCCAAAACACCGGGGAGCTGTTTTTT; V: TRBV12-3/TRBV12-4; D: -; J: TRBJ2-2; size: -
CDR3: CASSVRDSFYNEQFF; DNA: TGCGCCAGCAGCGTCCGGGACAGCTTCTACAATGAGCAGTTCTTC; V: TRBV4-3; D: TRBD1; J: TRBJ2-1; size: -
CDR3: CASSYLQGANNEQFF; DNA: TGCGCCAGCAGCTATTTACAGGGGGCGAACAATGAGCAGTTCTTC; V: TRBV5-1; D: TRBD1; J: TRBJ2-1; size: -
CDR3: CSVSQDTQYF; DNA: TGCAGCGTTTCCCAAGATACGCAGTATTTT; V: TRBV29-1; D: -; J: TRBJ2-3; size: many
CDR3: CSVGVGVDEQYF; DNA: TGCAGCGTTGGGGTTGGGGTGGACGAGCAGTACTTC; V: TRBV29-1; D: -; J: TRBJ2-7; size: few
CDR3: CASSSLGTGPTYEQYF; DNA: TGTGCCAGCAGCTCCCTGGGGACAGGGCCGACCTACGAGCAGTACTTC; V: TRBV11-2; D: TRBD1; J: TRBJ2-7; size: -
CDR3: CASAGASGANGLTF; DNA: TGTGCCAGCGCAGGGGCCTCTGGGGCCAACGGCCTGACTTTC; V: TRBV18; D: -; J: TRBJ2-6; size: -
CDR3: CASSTVAGGTDTQYF; DNA: TGCGCCAGCAGCACCGTAGCGGGGGGGACAGATACGCAGTATTTT; V: TRBV5-1; D: TRBD2; J: TRBJ2-3; size: few
CDR3: CASSPGTWTSGQETQYF; DNA: TGTGCCAGCAGTCCAGGCACTTGGACTAGCGGCCAAGAGACCCAGTACTTC; V: TRBV12-3/TRBV12-4; D: TRBD2; J: TRBJ2-5; size: few
CDR3: CATSSTSFGTQYF; DNA: TGTGCCACCAGCAGTACAAGTTTTGGGACCCAGTACTTC; V: TRBV15; D: -; J: TRBJ2-5; size: -
CDR3: CSVREVGTGELFF; DNA: TGCAGCGTACGGGAGGTCGGCACCGGGGAGCTGTTTTTT; V: TRBV29-1; D: TRBD2; J: TRBJ2-2; size: -
CDR3: CSASSRTGGNTEAFF; DNA: TGCAGTGCTAGTTCCAGGACAGGGGGCAACACTGAAGCTTTCTTT; V: TRBV20-1; D: TRBD1; J: TRBJ1-1; size: -
CDR3: CASSGGNTGELFF; DNA: TGTGCCAGCAGCGGGGGTAACACCGGGGAGCTGTTTTTT; V: TRBV12-3/TRBV12-4; D: -; J: TRBJ2-2; size: many
CDR3: CASSLALAGGNEYNEQFF; DNA: TGTGCCAGCAGCTTAGCACTAGCGGGAGGGAACGAATACAATGAGCAGTTCTTC; V: TRBV7-8; D: TRBD2; J: TRBJ2-1; size: -
CDR3: CASRLGGDQPQHF; DNA: TGCGCCAGCCGGTTGGGCGGCGATCAGCCCCAGCATTTT; V: TRBV5-1; D: -; J: TRBJ1-5; size: few